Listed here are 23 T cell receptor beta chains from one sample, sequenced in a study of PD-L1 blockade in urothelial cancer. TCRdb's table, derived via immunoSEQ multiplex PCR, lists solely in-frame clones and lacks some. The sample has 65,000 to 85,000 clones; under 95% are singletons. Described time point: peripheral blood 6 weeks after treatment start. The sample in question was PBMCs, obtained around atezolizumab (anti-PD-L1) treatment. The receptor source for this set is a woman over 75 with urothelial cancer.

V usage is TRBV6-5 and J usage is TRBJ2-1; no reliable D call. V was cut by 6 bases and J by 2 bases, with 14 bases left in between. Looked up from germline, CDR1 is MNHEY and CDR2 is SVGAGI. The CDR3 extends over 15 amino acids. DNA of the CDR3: TGTGCCAGCAGGTCGACTCTTAGAGCCTACAATGAGCAGTTCTTC. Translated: CASRSTLRAYNEQFF.

The CDR3 sequence is CARQNDNYGYTF. Here the CDR3 DNA reads TGTGCCAGACAGAACGATAACTATGGCTACACCTTC. The rearrangement links TRBV30 to TRBJ1-2; TRBD1 is a possible D gene (5 bases). The CDR3 spans 12 residues. Trimming stripped 8 bases from V and 1 base from J, with 11 bases between. Germline CDR1 and CDR2: GTSNPN and SVGIG (reference sequence).

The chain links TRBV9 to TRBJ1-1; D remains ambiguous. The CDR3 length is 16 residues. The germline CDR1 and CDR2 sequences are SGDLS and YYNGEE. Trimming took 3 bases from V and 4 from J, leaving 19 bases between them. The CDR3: CASSAGATPLGTEAFF. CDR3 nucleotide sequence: TGTGCCAGCAGCGCCGGAGCGACGCCGCTGGGCACTGAAGCTTTCTTT.

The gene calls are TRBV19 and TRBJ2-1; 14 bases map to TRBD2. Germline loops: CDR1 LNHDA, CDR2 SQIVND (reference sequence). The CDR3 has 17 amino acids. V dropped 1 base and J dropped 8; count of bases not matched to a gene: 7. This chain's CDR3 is CASSIGRLAGGADEQFF. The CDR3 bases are TGTGCCAGTAGTATAGGTCGACTAGCGGGAGGGGCCGATGAGCAGTTCTTC.

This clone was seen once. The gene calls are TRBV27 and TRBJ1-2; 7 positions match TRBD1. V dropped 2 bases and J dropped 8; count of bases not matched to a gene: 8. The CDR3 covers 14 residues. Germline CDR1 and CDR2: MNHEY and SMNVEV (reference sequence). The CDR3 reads CASSLGWDSGGYTF. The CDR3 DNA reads TGTGCCAGCAGTTTAGGGTGGGACAGCGGCGGCTACACCTTC.

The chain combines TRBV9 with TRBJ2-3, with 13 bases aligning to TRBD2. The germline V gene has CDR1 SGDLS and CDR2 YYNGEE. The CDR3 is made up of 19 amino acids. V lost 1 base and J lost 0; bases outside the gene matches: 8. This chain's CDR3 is CASSVISGLAGPSTDTQYF. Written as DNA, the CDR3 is TGTGCCAGCAGCGTAATATCGGGACTAGCGGGACCCAGCACAGATACGCAGTATTTT.

The CDR3 coding sequence is TGTGCCAGCTCACCACTTGCAGGGATGAACACTGAAGCTTTCTTT. This encodes CASSPLAGMNTEAFF. The chain links TRBV18 to TRBJ1-1; tentatively, D is TRBD1 (5 bases). The germline V gene encodes CDR1 KGHSH and CDR2 LQKENI. The CDR3 contains 15 residues. V was shortened by 1 base and J by 0 bases, with 9 bases between the two germline ends. The complete variable domain, with remaining parts taken from reference TRBV18 and TRBJ1-1, reads NAGVMQNPRHLVRRRGQEARLRCSPMKGHSHVYWYRQLPEEGLKFMVYLQKENIIDESGMPKERFSAEFPKEGPSILRIQQVVRGDSAAYFCASSPLAGMNTEAFFGQGTRLTVV.

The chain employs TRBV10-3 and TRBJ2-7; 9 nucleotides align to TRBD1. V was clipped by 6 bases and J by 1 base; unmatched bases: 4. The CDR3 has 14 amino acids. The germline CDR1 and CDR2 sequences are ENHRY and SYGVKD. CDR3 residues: CAIRGTGFSYEQYF. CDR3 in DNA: TGTGCCATCAGGGGGACAGGGTTTTCCTACGAGCAGTACTTC.

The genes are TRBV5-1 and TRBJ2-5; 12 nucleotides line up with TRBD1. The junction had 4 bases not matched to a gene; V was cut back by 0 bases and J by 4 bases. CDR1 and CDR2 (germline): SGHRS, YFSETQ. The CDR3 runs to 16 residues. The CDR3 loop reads CASSLDGTGGGETQYF. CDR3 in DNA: TGCGCCAGCAGCTTGGATGGGACAGGGGGCGGAGAGACCCAGTACTTC.

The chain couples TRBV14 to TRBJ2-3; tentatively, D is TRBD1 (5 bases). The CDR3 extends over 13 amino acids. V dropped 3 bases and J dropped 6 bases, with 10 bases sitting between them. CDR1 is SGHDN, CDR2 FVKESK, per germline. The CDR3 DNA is TGTGCCAGCAGCCACTATGGACACGATACGCAGTATTTT. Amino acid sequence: CASSHYGHDTQYF.

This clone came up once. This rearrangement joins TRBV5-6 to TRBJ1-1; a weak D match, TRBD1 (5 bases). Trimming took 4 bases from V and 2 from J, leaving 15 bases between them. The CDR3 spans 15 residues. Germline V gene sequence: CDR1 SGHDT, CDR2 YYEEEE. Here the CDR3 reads CASSTRQSLNTEAFF. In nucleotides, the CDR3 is TGTGCCAGCAGCACCCGACAGTCCCTCAACACTGAAGCTTTCTTT.

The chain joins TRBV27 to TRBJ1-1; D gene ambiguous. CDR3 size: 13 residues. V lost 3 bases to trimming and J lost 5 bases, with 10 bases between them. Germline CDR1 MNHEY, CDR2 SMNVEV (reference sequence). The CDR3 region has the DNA TGTGCCAGCAGTTTGCAGGTAGAAACTGAAGCTTTCTTT. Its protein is CASSLQVETEAFF.

The chain's CDR3 is CASNLAGGPRYEQFF. The CDR3 DNA sequence: TGTGCCAGCAACCTAGCGGGAGGCCCGCGGTATGAGCAGTTCTTC. The chain uses TRBV2 and TRBJ2-1; 11 bases map to TRBD2. J was trimmed by 8 bases and V by 7 bases; bases with no gene match: 10. From germline, CDR1 is SNHLY and CDR2 FYNNEI. The CDR3 loop spans 15 amino acids.

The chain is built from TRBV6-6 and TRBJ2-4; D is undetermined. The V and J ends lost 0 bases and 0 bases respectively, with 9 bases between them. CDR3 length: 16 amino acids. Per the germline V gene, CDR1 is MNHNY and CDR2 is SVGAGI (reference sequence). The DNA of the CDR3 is TGTGCCAGCAGTTACTCGCAGTTGATAGCCAAAAACATTCAGTACTTC. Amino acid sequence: CASSYSQLIAKNIQYF.

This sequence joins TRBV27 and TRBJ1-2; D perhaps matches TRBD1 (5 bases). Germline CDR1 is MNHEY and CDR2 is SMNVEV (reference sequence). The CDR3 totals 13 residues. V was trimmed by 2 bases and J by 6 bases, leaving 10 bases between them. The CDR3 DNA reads TGTGCCAGCAGTTTAAGGCAGGGCCATGGCTACACCTTC. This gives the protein CASSLRQGHGYTF.

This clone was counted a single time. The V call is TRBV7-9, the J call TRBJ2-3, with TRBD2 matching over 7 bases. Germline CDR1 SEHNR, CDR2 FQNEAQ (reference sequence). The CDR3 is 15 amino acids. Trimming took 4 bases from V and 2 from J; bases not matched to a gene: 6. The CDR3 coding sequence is TGTGCCAGCAGCTCCTTTCGGGGGGACACAGATACGCAGTATTTT. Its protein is CASSSFRGDTDTQYF.

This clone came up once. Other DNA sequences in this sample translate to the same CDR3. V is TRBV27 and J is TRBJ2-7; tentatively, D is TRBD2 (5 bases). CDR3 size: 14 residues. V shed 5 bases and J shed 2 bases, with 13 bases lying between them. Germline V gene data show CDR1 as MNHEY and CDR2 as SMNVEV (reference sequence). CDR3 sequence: CASSRTGDPYEQYF. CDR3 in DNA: TGTGCCAGCAGTCGAACCGGGGATCCCTACGAGCAGTACTTC.

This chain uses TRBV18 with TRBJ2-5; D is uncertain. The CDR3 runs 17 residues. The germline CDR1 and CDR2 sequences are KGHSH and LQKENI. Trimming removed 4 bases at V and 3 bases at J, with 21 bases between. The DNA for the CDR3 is TGTGCCAGCTCACGGTCGTTTGGTGGGCGTGAGAAAGAGACCCAGTACTTC. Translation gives CASSRSFGGREKETQYF.

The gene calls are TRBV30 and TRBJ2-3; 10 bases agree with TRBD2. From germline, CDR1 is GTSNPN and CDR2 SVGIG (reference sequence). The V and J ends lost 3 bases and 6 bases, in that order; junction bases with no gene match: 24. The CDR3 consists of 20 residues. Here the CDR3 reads CAWSPGVQREGRSAVDTQYF. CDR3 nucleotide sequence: TGTGCCTGGAGCCCCGGGGTTCAGCGGGAGGGCCGGTCAGCGGTCGATACGCAGTATTTT.

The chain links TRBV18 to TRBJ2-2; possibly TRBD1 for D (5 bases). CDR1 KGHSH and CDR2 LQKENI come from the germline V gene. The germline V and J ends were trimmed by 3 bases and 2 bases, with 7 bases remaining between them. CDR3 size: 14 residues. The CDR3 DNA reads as TGTGCCAGCTCACCGGACACTAACACCGGGGAGCTGTTTTTT. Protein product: CASSPDTNTGELFF.

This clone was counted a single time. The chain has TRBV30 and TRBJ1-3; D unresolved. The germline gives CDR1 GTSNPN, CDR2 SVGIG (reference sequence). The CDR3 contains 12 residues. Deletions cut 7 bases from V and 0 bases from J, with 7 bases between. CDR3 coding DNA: TGTGCCTCGGAGAGCTCTGGAAACACCATATATTTT. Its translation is CASESSGNTIYF. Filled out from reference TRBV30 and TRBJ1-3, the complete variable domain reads SQTIHQWPATLVQPVGSPLSLECTVEGTSNPNLYWYRQAAGRGLQLLFYSVGIGQISSEVPQNLSASRPQDRQFILSSKKLLLSDSGFYLCASESSGNTIYFGEGSWLTVV.

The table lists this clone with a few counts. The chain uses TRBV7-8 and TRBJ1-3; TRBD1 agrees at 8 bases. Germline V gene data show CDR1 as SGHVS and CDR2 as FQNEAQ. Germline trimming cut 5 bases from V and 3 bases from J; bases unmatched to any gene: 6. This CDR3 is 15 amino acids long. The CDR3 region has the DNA TGTGCCAGCAGCGCCGGACAGGGCGGTGGAAACACCATATATTTT. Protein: CASSAGQGGGNTIYF.

Here the CDR3 reads CASSGTGGVTEAFF. The CDR3 nucleotides read TGTGCCAGCAGTGGGACAGGGGGAGTCACTGAAGCTTTCTTT. The genes are TRBV28 and TRBJ1-1; 11 positions match TRBD1. Germline V lookup: CDR1 MDHEN, CDR2 SYDVKM. This CDR3 is built from 14 residues. Trimming at V came to 5 bases and at J to 4 bases, leaving 3 bases not matched to a gene.